This T cell receptor beta chain comes out of a study of low-dose radiotherapy and immunotherapy resistance in tumors. Study context: Patients were treated with intravenous nivolumab at 240 mg every two weeks and were also dosed with ipilimumab at 1 mg/kg every six weeks.

Described time point: after trial treatment. The sample's treatment: LDRT plus nivolumab, ipilimumab, low-dose cyclophosphamide and aspirin (RACIN trial). Treatment combined nivolumab, ipilimumab, aspirin, low-dose cyclophosphamide and low-dose radiotherapy in a dose-escalation trial. V lost 7 bases, J lost 13 bases, and 20 bases lay in between. Per the germline V gene, CDR1 is MNHEY and CDR2 is SVGAGI. The CDR3 extends over 13 amino acids. The sample holds one count of this clonotype. A far larger clone lies a single base away; this is likely a read error. Primers used for first-strand cDNA, a TRAV- and TRBV-specific set, covered both alpha and beta chains. TCRs underwent roughly 20 PCR cycles of amplification with a constant-region primer and V-primer adapter. TCRdb independently ran MiXCR on the reads; one entry per CDR3 protein. This table has 95,000 to 100,000 distinct CDR3 sequences, less than 25% appearing once.

The sequence was obtained from a male donor with prostate cancer. The chain links TRBV6-5 to TRBJ2-1, with D hard to call. The material sequenced was PBMCs, taken after low-dose radiotherapy plus immunotherapy. Here the CDR3 reads CASTVGYQETQFF. CDR3 DNA sequence: TGTGCCAGCACCGTAGGGTACCAAGAGACCCAGTTCTTC.